A selection of T cell receptor beta chains follows, all from one sample in a study of cytomegalovirus exposure and HLA in healthy donors. Assay used: immunoSEQ multiplex PCR; TCRdb lists only in-frame clones, some missing. The sample consists of about 140,000 clones, roughly 79% of them appearing once. The sample taken for sequencing was PBMCs. These TCRs come from a woman in her forties in good health and CMV-seronegative. Each CDR3 is given with its conserved first and last residue. A D gene is named only where the DNA matches it firmly. Not every row has a clone size; where given, it reads once, few, many or a size class.

TRBD1,TRBJ2-7,-,TRBV28,CATDGQGYEQYF,TGTGCCACCGACGGACAGGGCTACGAGCAGTACTTC
-,TRBJ1-2,-,TRBV30,CAWRRRIYGYTF,TGTGCCTGGAGGAGGCGGATCTATGGCTACACCTTC
-,TRBJ2-7,-,TRBV9,CASSPGVKPSYEQYF,TGTGCCAGCAGCCCAGGGGTTAAACCCTCCTACGAGCAGTACTTC
-,TRBJ2-4,-,TRBV29-1,CSVEGSVDRYF,TGCAGCGTTGAAGGGTCGGTCGATCGGTACTTC
-,TRBJ2-1,-,TRBV27,CASAGDSSSYNGQFF,TGTGCCAGCGCCGGGGACTCCAGCTCCTACAATGGGCAGTTCTTC
TRBD1,TRBJ2-1,once,TRBV5-1,CASSFFPGQGWNEQFF,TGCGCCAGCAGCTTTTTCCCGGGACAGGGATGGAATGAGCAGTTCTTC
TRBD2,TRBJ2-7,-,TRBV28,CASTLAGGPANYEQYF,TGTGCCAGCACTCTAGCGGGAGGGCCTGCTAACTACGAGCAGTACTTC
TRBD1,TRBJ2-1,once,TRBV9,CASSVVWDRGHNEQFF,TGTGCCAGCAGCGTAGTCTGGGACAGGGGCCACAATGAGCAGTTCTTC
TRBD2,TRBJ2-3,-,TRBV27,CASSTASGSPDTQYF,TGTGCCAGCAGTACTGCTAGCGGGAGCCCAGATACGCAGTATTTT
TRBD1,TRBJ2-3,-,TRBV6-5,CASSPHFDRADTQYF,TGTGCCAGCAGTCCCCACTTCGACAGGGCAGATACGCAGTATTTT
-,TRBJ2-3,-,TRBV6-5,CASSYRSTDTQYF,TGTGCCAGCAGTTATCGGTCCACAGATACGCAGTATTTT
-,TRBJ2-7,-,TRBV2,CASCGRDYEQYF,TGTGCCAGCTGCGGCCGAGACTACGAGCAGTACTTC
TRBD1,TRBJ1-1,-,TRBV4-3,CASSHDRVTEAFF,TGCGCCAGCAGCCATGACAGGGTCACTGAAGCTTTCTTT
-,TRBJ2-1,once,TRBV4-1,CASSQGSSGWAVKQFF,TGCGCCAGCAGCCAAGGTTCCAGCGGCTGGGCCGTAAAGCAGTTCTTC
-,TRBJ2-7,-,TRBV18,CASSPAPTGVTNYEQYF,TGTGCCAGCTCACCCGCTCCGACAGGCGTGACTAATTACGAGCAGTACTTC
-,TRBJ1-1,-,TRBV11-2,CASSLAWQIEAFF,TGTGCCAGCAGCTTAGCTTGGCAGATTGAAGCTTTCTTT
TRBD1,TRBJ2-2,-,TRBV13,CASSLGRGRGELFF,TGTGCCAGCAGCTTGGGCAGGGGGCGAGGGGAGCTGTTTTTT
-,TRBJ2-1,-,TRBV4-3,CASSQELRNEQFF,TGCGCCAGCAGCCAAGAACTCCGCAATGAGCAGTTCTTC
TRBD1,TRBJ1-1,-,TRBV6-5,CASRRGQVDTEAFF,TGTGCCAGCAGGAGGGGGCAGGTGGACACTGAAGCTTTCTTT
-,TRBJ1-1,-,TRBV14,CASSQAIGRGKAFF,TGTGCCAGCAGCCAAGCCATAGGGAGGGGGAAAGCTTTCTTT
TRBD1,TRBJ2-5,few,TRBV30,CAWRQGMETQYF,TGTGCCTGGAGACAGGGGATGGAGACCCAGTACTTC
TRBD1,TRBJ2-7,-,TRBV9,CASNLDPTGNEQYF,TGTGCCAGCAACCTTGACCCGACAGGGAACGAGCAGTACTTC
-,TRBJ1-1,-,TRBV28,CASISFGRRRNTEAFF,TGTGCCAGCATTTCCTTTGGGAGACGGCGGAACACTGAAGCTTTCTTT
-,TRBJ2-7,-,TRBV4-2,CASSQDRWAWVEQYF,TGTGCCAGCAGCCAAGATCGTTGGGCCTGGGTCGAGCAGTACTTC
-,TRBJ2-6,-,TRBV7-3,CASRQDATGANVLTF,TGTGCCAGCAGACAGGACGCCACTGGGGCCAACGTCCTGACTTTC
-,TRBJ1-1,-,TRBV20-1,CSASPGLGTFF,TGCAGTGCTAGTCCAGGGTTAGGGACTTTCTTT
-,TRBJ1-1,-,TRBV19,CASSIGQKNTEAFF,TGTGCCAGTAGTATAGGTCAGAAGAACACTGAAGCTTTCTTT
TRBD1,TRBJ2-6,-,TRBV7-8,CASSPQGQVKANVLTF,TGTGCCAGCAGCCCCCAAGGACAGGTCAAGGCCAACGTCCTGACTTTC
-,TRBJ1-1,-,TRBV5-1,CASSSSGTENTEAFF,TGCGCCAGCAGCTCGTCCGGGACTGAGAACACTGAAGCTTTCTTT
-,TRBJ2-1,-,TRBV28,CASNAGTYNEQFF,TGTGCCAGCAATGCGGGAACCTACAATGAGCAGTTCTTC
TRBD1,TRBJ2-5,few,TRBV7-3,CASSSRQGAQETQYF,TGTGCCAGCAGCTCAAGACAGGGGGCACAAGAGACCCAGTACTTC
-,TRBJ2-7,-,TRBV5-1,CASSSRYEQYF,TGCGCCAGCAGCTCCCGCTACGAGCAGTACTTC
-,TRBJ2-7,-,TRBV6-1,CASDLTGPYEQYF,TGTGCCAGCGATCTGACAGGACCCTACGAGCAGTACTTC
-,TRBJ1-3,-,TRBV6-1,CASSEGISLMSVGNTIYF,TGTGCCAGCAGTGAAGGAATCTCCCTCATGAGTGTCGGTAACACCATATATTTT
TRBD1,TRBJ2-7,-,TRBV5-1,CASSPDRGGPYEQYF,TGCGCCAGCAGCCCCGACAGGGGCGGCCCTTACGAGCAGTACTTC
-,TRBJ2-1,few,TRBV27,CASRLDSYNEQFF,TGTGCCAGCAGACTCGACAGTTACAATGAGCAGTTCTTC
TRBD1,TRBJ1-1,few,TRBV5-1,CASSWTGETEAFF,TGCGCCAGCAGCTGGACAGGGGAAACTGAAGCTTTCTTT
TRBD1,TRBJ2-4,few,TRBV11-2,CASSAVQGDIQYF,TGTGCCAGCAGCGCCGTACAGGGGGACATTCAGTACTTC
-,TRBJ2-1,-,TRBV27,CASSSFYEQFF,TGTGCCAGCAGTTCGTTTTATGAGCAGTTCTTC
-,TRBJ1-2,-,TRBV7-2,CASSAGIYYGYTF,TGTGCCAGCAGCGCCGGGATATACTATGGCTACACCTTC
-,TRBJ2-2,once,TRBV7-3,CASRGRRGTGELFF,TGTGCCAGCAGAGGACGGCGAGGGACCGGGGAGCTGTTTTTT
TRBD1,TRBJ2-1,-,TRBV19,CASSIRGREVYEQFF,TGTGCCAGTAGTATTAGGGGGCGCGAAGTCTATGAGCAGTTCTTC
TRBD1,TRBJ1-5,-,TRBV28,CASRTGGQPQHF,TGTGCCAGCAGGACAGGGGGTCAGCCCCAGCATTTT
TRBD2,TRBJ2-1,-,TRBV29-1,CSVVLGGGLPNEQFF,TGCAGCGTTGTTCTTGGGGGAGGGCTGCCTAATGAGCAGTTCTTC
TRBD1,TRBJ2-7,-,TRBV7-3,CASSSGTDNYEQYF,TGTGCCAGCAGCTCCGGGACAGACAACTACGAGCAGTACTTC
-,TRBJ1-2,-,TRBV18,CASSPEAQDYGYTF,TGTGCCAGCTCACCGGAAGCACAGGACTATGGCTACACCTTC
-,TRBJ1-2,-,TRBV7-2,CASRNWDNGYTF,TGTGCCAGCAGGAACTGGGACAACGGCTACACCTTC
-,TRBJ2-6,-,TRBV28,CAVDRAPSGANVLTF,TGTGCCGTGGACAGAGCTCCTTCTGGGGCCAACGTCCTGACTTTC
-,TRBJ1-1,-,TRBV29-1,CSALPTTITEAFF,TGCAGCGCCCTTCCTACTACGATCACTGAAGCTTTCTTT
TRBD1,TRBJ2-1,-,TRBV7-2,CASSLTGTYNEQFF,TGTGCCAGCAGCTTGACAGGGACCTACAATGAGCAGTTCTTC
TRBD1,TRBJ2-3,-,TRBV5-1,CASSSQGATDTQYF,TGCGCCAGCAGCTCACAGGGGGCAACAGATACGCAGTATTTT
TRBD2,TRBJ2-1,-,TRBV6-4,CASRGLAGSYNEQFF,TGTGCCAGCAGGGGACTAGCGGGCTCCTACAATGAGCAGTTCTTC
-,TRBJ2-5,-,TRBV9,CASSVSPGTEETQYF,TGTGCCAGCAGCGTTAGTCCGGGAACGGAAGAGACCCAGTACTTC
-,TRBJ2-1,-,TRBV5-4,CASSPSRQSLSYNEQFF,TGTGCCAGCAGCCCTTCTCGACAATCGCTCTCCTACAATGAGCAGTTCTTC
-,TRBJ1-2,-,TRBV19,CASSSRDTMVYGYTF,TGTGCCAGTAGTTCCCGGGACACCATGGTCTATGGCTACACCTTC
-,TRBJ1-1,-,TRBV2,CASRGDTYTEAFF,TGTGCCAGCAGGGGCGACACATACACTGAAGCTTTCTTT
-,TRBJ1-5,-,TRBV2,CASSGGGDRRQPQHF,TGTGCCAGCAGTGGAGGGGGAGACAGGCGTCAGCCCCAGCATTTT
-,TRBJ1-2,-,TRBV5-1,CASRSQGSSYGYTF,TGCGCCAGCCGATCACAGGGAAGTAGCTATGGCTACACCTTC
-,TRBJ2-5,-,TRBV6-1,CASSAQPTGRETQYF,TGTGCCAGCAGTGCCCAACCTACAGGGCGGGAGACCCAGTACTTC
TRBD2,TRBJ2-7,-,TRBV7-9,CASSDLAGMLRQYF,TGTGCCAGTAGCGACTTAGCGGGAATGCTTCGGCAGTACTTC